The clone carrying this T cell receptor beta chain occurred many times. Antigen unknown. These data belong to a study of T cell repertoires in cytomegalovirus infection. Study as a whole: In the study, CMV epitopes included recently identified HLA-C-restricted and well-studied HLA-B-restricted ones. Based on public TCR beta signatures, there were indications of CMV infection and of a matching HLA type. Study observations and caveats: Individuals carrying CMV plus the relevant HLA were identified by cumulative frequency of public TCR beta families. Dominating the ex vivo response were TCR beta clonotypes that were CMV-specific and HLA-C-restricted.

TCRdb passed the reads through MiXCR, listing each CDR3 protein once. This table holds around 770,000 distinct CDR3 sequences, just under 30% found once. The CDR3 sequence is 14 residues long. Germline V gene sequence: CDR1 MNHNY, CDR2 SVGAGI (reference sequence). V lost 2 bases and J 2 bases, leaving 9 bases between the germline ends. This sample comprised cultured CD8+ T cells from PBMCs, obtained from culture after CMV antigen stimulation. This sequence was found in a human donor in good health (CMV status not recorded). Some clones in this sample may be carry-over from other donors' samples. V is TRBV6-6 and J is TRBJ2-5; tentative D call: TRBD2 (5 bases). CDR3 loop: CASSYTSGQETQYF. The CDR3 DNA reads TGTGCCAGCAGTTACACATCGGGGCAAGAGACCCAGTACTTC.